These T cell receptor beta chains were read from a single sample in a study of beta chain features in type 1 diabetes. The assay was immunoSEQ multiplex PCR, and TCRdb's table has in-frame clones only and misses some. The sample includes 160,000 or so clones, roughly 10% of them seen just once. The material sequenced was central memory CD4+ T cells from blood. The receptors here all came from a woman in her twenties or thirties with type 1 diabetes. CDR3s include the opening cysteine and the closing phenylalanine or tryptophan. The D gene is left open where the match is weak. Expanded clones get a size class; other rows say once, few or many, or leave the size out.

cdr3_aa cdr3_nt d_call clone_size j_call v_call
CASSQVSRTEAFF TGTGCCAGCAGCCAAGTTTCGAGAACTGAAGCTTTCTTT - - TRBJ1-1 TRBV14
CASSLSGWTDTQYF TGTGCCAGCAGCTTGTCGGGGTGGACAGATACGCAGTATTTT - few TRBJ2-3 TRBV7-9
CASRSGTSGRIEQFF TGTGCCAGTAGGTCCGGGACTAGCGGGAGGATTGAGCAGTTCTTC TRBD2 few TRBJ2-1 TRBV19
CASSLGRDVAGNEKLFF TGTGCCAGCAGCTTGGGCCGGGATGTGGCGGGTAATGAAAAACTGTTTTTT - - TRBJ1-4 TRBV5-6
CASSVVRFGGQKPKRYEQYF TGTGCCAGCAGCGTAGTAAGGTTTGGGGGACAGAAACCTAAGCGCTACGAGCAGTACTTC TRBD1 few TRBJ2-7 TRBV9
CASSIRQGGETQYF TGTGCCAGTAGTATTCGACAGGGGGGAGAGACCCAGTACTTC TRBD1 few TRBJ2-5 TRBV19
CASSSRTATRDTQYF TGTGCCAGCAGCAGTAGGACAGCGACGAGGGATACGCAGTATTTT - many TRBJ2-3 TRBV7-9
CASSKGQGGPYEQYF TGTGCCAGCAGTAAGGGACAGGGTGGCCCCTACGAGCAGTACTTC TRBD1 few TRBJ2-7 TRBV2
CASGLGGLNEQFF TGCGCCAGCGGGCTCGGAGGGTTGAATGAGCAGTTCTTC - - TRBJ2-1 TRBV5-1
CASSQVTSGEGHNEQFF TGTGCCAGCAGCCAAGTCACTAGCGGGGAGGGTCATAATGAGCAGTTCTTC TRBD2 few TRBJ2-1 TRBV14